This T cell receptor beta chain was sequenced in a study of blood T cell repertoires in COVID-19. As for the study in general: The analysed material was cDNA or gDNA that came from T cells, B-cell-depleted T cells, or PBMCs.

Produced via immunoSEQ multiplex PCR; TCRdb's table is partial and in-frame only. The sample has roughly 230,000 clones; approximately 86% are singletons. Per the germline V gene, CDR1 is KGHSH and CDR2 is LQKENI. V was pared by 2 bases and J by 4 bases, with 17 bases between. This CDR3 spans 16 amino acids. The chain couples TRBV18 to TRBJ2-5; tentatively, D is TRBD1 (7 bases). This sequence originates from a human donor in a cohort sampled during active COVID-19. Sequencing was done on a sample of peripheral blood. This CDR3 is CASSPFRQGGTETQYF. CDR3 in DNA: TGTGCCAGCTCACCATTTCGTCAGGGGGGAACAGAGACCCAGTACTTC.